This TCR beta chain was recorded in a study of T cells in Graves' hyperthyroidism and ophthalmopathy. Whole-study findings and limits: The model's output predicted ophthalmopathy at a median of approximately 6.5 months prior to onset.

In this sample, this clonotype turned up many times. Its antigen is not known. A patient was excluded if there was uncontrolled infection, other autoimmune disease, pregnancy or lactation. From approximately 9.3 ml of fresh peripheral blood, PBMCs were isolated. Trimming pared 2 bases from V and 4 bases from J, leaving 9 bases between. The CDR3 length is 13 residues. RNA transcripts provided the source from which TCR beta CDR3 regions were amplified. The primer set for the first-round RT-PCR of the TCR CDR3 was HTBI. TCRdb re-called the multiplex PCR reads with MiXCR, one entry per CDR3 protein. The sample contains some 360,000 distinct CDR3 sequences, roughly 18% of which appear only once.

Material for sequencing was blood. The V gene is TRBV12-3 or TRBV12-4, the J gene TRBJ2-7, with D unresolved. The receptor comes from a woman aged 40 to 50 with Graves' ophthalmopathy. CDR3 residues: CASSLLHGYEQYF. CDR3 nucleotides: TGTGCCAGCAGTTTACTACACGGGTACGAGCAGTACTTC.